This T cell receptor (beta chain) was identified in a study of T cell responses to AZD1222 COVID-19 vaccine. Assay used: immunoSEQ multiplex PCR; TCRdb lists only in-frame clones, some missing. There are about 130,000 clones in the sample; around 87% occur only once, and about 1.5% lies in the top ten. The sequence derives from an adult in good health. Source: peripheral blood, taken on day 0 of AZD1222 vaccination.

The CDR3 loop reads CASSLRQGAYNSPLHF. In nucleotides, the CDR3 is TGTGCCAGCTCACTCCGACAGGGGGCTTATAATTCACCCCTCCACTTT. The V gene is TRBV18, the J gene TRBJ1-6; TRBD1 aligns across 10 bases. J gave up 4 bases and V 4 bases, and 4 bases lay outside the gene matches. The germline V gene encodes CDR1 KGHSH and CDR2 LQKENI. The CDR3 spans 16 residues.